These T cell receptor beta chains were read from a single sample in a study of T-cell memory formation after mild COVID-19. Using its own MiXCR run on the 5' RACE reads, TCRdb lists one record per CDR3 protein. The table has about 120,000 distinct CDR3 sequences, about 16% seen once; the top ten hold 11% to 15%. Sequences were obtained from PBMCs or a T cell subset sorted from them (not recorded which). The receptors were sampled from an adult woman who had mild COVID-19 (a few samples of this study predate the infection). Cell type and time point are not known. Both conserved end residues are part of each CDR3. The D gene is left open where the match is weak. A clone size is listed for some rows: how often the clone was seen (once, few, many), or a class if it is expanded.

cdr3_nt,cdr3_aa,v_call,clone_size,j_call,d_call
TGCGCCAGCAGCTCAGGACAGGGGCATGGCTACACCTTC,CASSSGQGHGYTF,TRBV5-1,few,TRBJ1-2,TRBD1
TGCAGTGCTAGAGATTCGGTAGGGGGCAATCAGCCCCAGCATTTT,CSARDSVGGNQPQHF,TRBV20-1,.,TRBJ1-5,.
TGTGCCAGCAGGAAGGGGACAGGGAGCCACGAGCAGTACTTC,CASRKGTGSHEQYF,TRBV2,.,TRBJ2-7,TRBD1
TGTGCCAGCAGTTTACCCGGTGGGGGATCCAACACAGATACGCAGTATTTT,CASSLPGGGSNTDTQYF,TRBV12-3/TRBV12-4,.,TRBJ2-3,.
TGTGCCAGCAGCGGCTCTAACTATGGCTACACCTTC,CASSGSNYGYTF,TRBV5-5,few,TRBJ1-2,.
TGCAGTGCTACCCAACTGAGAACTAGCACAGATACGCAGTATTTT,CSATQLRTSTDTQYF,TRBV20-1,few,TRBJ2-3,.
TGTGCCAGCAGCTTACAGGGGCTACGGACTGAAGCTTTCTTT,CASSLQGLRTEAFF,TRBV7-2,.,TRBJ1-1,.
TGTGCCAGCAGCTTAACTCTAGCGGGAGCTCGGGATGAGCAGTTCTTC,CASSLTLAGARDEQFF,TRBV5-5,few,TRBJ2-1,TRBD2
TGTGCCGCGAGGGGAGGGCGGCTGTTTTTT,CAARGGRLFF,TRBV25-1,few,TRBJ2-2,TRBD2
TGTGCCAGCAGCTTGGTCCGGACTAGCATCACTTCTAGCACAGATACGCAGTATTTT,CASSLVRTSITSSTDTQYF,TRBV11-1,few,TRBJ2-3,TRBD2
TGTGCCAGCAGTGAAACGTGGGGCAGTTCGCATTACTACGAGCAGTACTTC,CASSETWGSSHYYEQYF,TRBV2,.,TRBJ2-7,.
TGTGCCAGCACCCCCCCCAGGGGTGACACAGATACGCAGTATTTT,CASTPPRGDTDTQYF,TRBV5-5,few,TRBJ2-3,.
TGTGCCAGCAGTCCCAACTGGATGGCCCAGTACTTC,CASSPNWMAQYF,TRBV28,few,TRBJ2-5,.
TGCGCCAGCAGCCCAGCGGGGGGCCTGCATTCAGATACGCAGTATTTT,CASSPAGGLHSDTQYF,TRBV5-1,.,TRBJ2-3,TRBD2
TGCGCCAGCAGCTTGACTAGCGGGGGGGCGAATGAGCAGTTCTTC,CASSLTSGGANEQFF,TRBV4-1,few,TRBJ2-1,TRBD2
TGTGCCAGCAGCCGGGGACTGACCACCGGGGAGCTGTTTTTT,CASSRGLTTGELFF,TRBV3-1,many,TRBJ2-2,.
TGTGCCACCAGTGATGTAACGGGCCTCTCTTCCTACAATGAGCAGTTCTTC,CATSDVTGLSSYNEQFF,TRBV24-1,few,TRBJ2-1,.
TGCGCCAGCAGCCCCCGCTTACGTAGCGGGGGGCGGAACACCGGGGAGCTGTTTTTT,CASSPRLRSGGRNTGELFF,TRBV5-1,few,TRBJ2-2,TRBD2
TGTGCCAGCAGGTTCCAGATTTCTGGGGCCAACGTCCTGACTTTC,CASRFQISGANVLTF,TRBV7-2,.,TRBJ2-6,.
TGTGCCAGCAGCCAAGGTCCGATTCTGGACGGACTAGCGGGACTGTACGAGCAGTACTTC,CASSQGPILDGLAGLYEQYF,TRBV4-2,many,TRBJ2-7,TRBD2
TGTGCCAGCAGTTCGGGGGACAGGGGATTTAACTATGGCTACACCTTC,CASSSGDRGFNYGYTF,TRBV12-3/TRBV12-4,.,TRBJ1-2,TRBD1
TGTGCCAGCAGCGGGGCCACGGGGGGCTCCTATAATTCACCCCTCCACTTT,CASSGATGGSYNSPLHF,TRBV7-9,.,TRBJ1-6,.
TGTGCCAGCAGCTTAAGACAGGAAGCGGCTGGCTACACCTTC,CASSLRQEAAGYTF,TRBV13,few,TRBJ1-2,.
TGTGCCAGCAGCGTAGGAAGGGATCACACCATATATTTT,CASSVGRDHTIYF,TRBV9,.,TRBJ1-3,.
TGTGCCAGCAGCTCCTACAGTGAAGAGACCCAGTACTTC,CASSSYSEETQYF,TRBV5-5,few,TRBJ2-5,.
TGTGCCAGCACCAGGACCTTCCAAGAGACCCAGTACTTC,CASTRTFQETQYF,TRBV12-3/TRBV12-4,.,TRBJ2-5,.
TGTGCCACCAGATTCCAGGAGGGTGGCTACACCTTC,CATRFQEGGYTF,TRBV15,few,TRBJ1-2,.
TGTGCCAGCGGGAACCCGGGACTAGCGGGGGAGTCCCTAGAGCAGTACTTC,CASGNPGLAGESLEQYF,TRBV7-9,.,TRBJ2-7,TRBD2
TGTGCCAGCAGCTTGTTGCCAGGTACTAACTATGGCTACACCTTC,CASSLLPGTNYGYTF,TRBV5-5,few,TRBJ1-2,.
TGTGCCAGCAAAAGAAGGGGGGAGTCCTACGAGCAGTACTTC,CASKRRGESYEQYF,TRBV6-2/TRBV6-3,few,TRBJ2-7,.
TGTGCCTGGAGTAGAACGGACAGAGGCAAGACCCAGTACTTC,CAWSRTDRGKTQYF,TRBV30,.,TRBJ2-5,.
TGTGCCAGCAGTTTAAGGCCGGAGGTCTCCTACGAGCAGTACTTC,CASSLRPEVSYEQYF,TRBV27,once,TRBJ2-7,.
TGTGCCAGCAGTTATAGGGGATCGGCCGGGGAGCTGTTTTTT,CASSYRGSAGELFF,TRBV6-5,once,TRBJ2-2,.
TGTGCCAGCAGCTTACGGATAGATACGCAGTATTTT,CASSLRIDTQYF,TRBV5-6,few,TRBJ2-3,.
TGCAGCGTTGCGACAGGCTTATCCTACGAGCAGTACTTC,CSVATGLSYEQYF,TRBV29-1,few,TRBJ2-7,.
TGCAGCGTCCGAGTGTTGAGACAGGGGGCCACCTACGAGCAGTACTTC,CSVRVLRQGATYEQYF,TRBV29-1,few,TRBJ2-7,TRBD1
TGTGCCAGCAGCTTAGGGCTAGCGGGGATGAATACGCAGTATTTT,CASSLGLAGMNTQYF,TRBV5-5,few,TRBJ2-3,TRBD2